Each of the 20 T cell receptor beta chains below was sequenced from the same sample in a study of blood T cell repertoires in COVID-19. Repertoires were generated with immunoSEQ multiplex PCR, while TCRdb's copy carries only in-frame clones and drops some. The profile shows approximately 91,000 clones, approximately 72% of them singletons. Specimen: peripheral blood. These receptors originate from a man between 65 and 85 years old with acute or convalescent COVID-19.

This sequence joins TRBV29-1 and TRBJ2-5; 8 bases are shared with TRBD2. Germline assignment: CDR1 SQVTM and CDR2 ANQGSEA. This CDR3 region has 13 residues. V shed 7 bases, J shed 4 bases, and the junction held 8 bases outside the gene matches. The CDR3, as DNA: TGCAGCGGGGGCGGGGGGCGCGGAGAGACCCAGTACTTC. Amino acid sequence: CSGGGGRGETQYF.

V usage is TRBV9 and J usage is TRBJ1-2; 9 bases agree with TRBD1. The germline V gene encodes CDR1 SGDLS and CDR2 YYNGEE. This CDR3 is 16 amino acids long. V trimming: 2 bases; J trimming: 4 bases; junction bases outside the gene matches: 9. The CDR3 bases are TGTGCCAGCAGCGTCGCCCCGGGACAGGGACTCTATGGCTACACCTTC. Protein sequence: CASSVAPGQGLYGYTF.

J is TRBJ1-1 and V is TRBV6-2 or TRBV6-3, with D maybe TRBD1 (5 bases). The CDR3 totals 13 residues. V dropped 3 bases and J dropped 4 bases, with 9 bases sitting between them. In germline, CDR1 is MNHEY, CDR2 SVGEGT. CDR3 nucleotides: TGTGCCAGCAGTTATTCCAGGGCCACTGAAGCTTTCTTT. This translates into CASSYSRATEAFF.

The chain employs TRBV5-1 and TRBJ2-5; D not certain. The germline V gene has CDR1 SGHRS and CDR2 YFSETQ. The V gene lost 0 bases and the J gene lost 5 bases, with 8 bases spanning the gap. The CDR3 totals 13 residues. As DNA, the CDR3 is TGCGCCAGCAGCTTGGCCACCGCGGAGACCCAGTACTTC. Its protein product is CASSLATAETQYF.

This clone showed up just once. The CDR3: CASRRSTGGDSPLHF. In DNA form, the CDR3 reads TGTGCCAGCAGGAGATCGACAGGGGGTGATTCACCCCTCCACTTT. The chain is built from TRBV27 and TRBJ1-6, with 9 bases lining up with TRBD1. Germline CDR1 MNHEY, CDR2 SMNVEV (reference sequence). Trimming cost V 6 bases and J 8 bases; bases outside gene matches: 8. This CDR3 has 15 amino acids.

The chain uses TRBV7-2 and TRBJ1-3, with a possible D match to TRBD1 (6 bases). Trimming removed 5 bases from V and 4 bases from J, with 12 bases in between. CDR1 SGHTA and CDR2 FQGNSA come from the germline V gene. The CDR3 is 14 amino acids. The CDR3 spells CASSPNRAGNTIYF. In DNA, the CDR3 is TGTGCCAGCAGCCCCAACAGGGCGGGAAACACCATATATTTT.

This chain uses TRBV7-8 with TRBJ2-7; D not resolved. Germline assignment: CDR1 SGHVS and CDR2 FQNEAQ. The V end was cut by 6 bases, the J end by 6 bases, with 15 bases between. The CDR3 contains 13 residues. This CDR3 is CASSSLGVGEQYF. In nucleotides, the CDR3 is TGTGCCAGCAGTTCCTTGGGCGTTGGCGAGCAGTACTTC.

The chain is built from TRBV6-2 or TRBV6-3 and TRBJ2-1, with TRBD2 identical over 14 bases. V gave up 0 bases and J gave up 9 bases; unmatched junction bases: 4. In germline, CDR1 is MNHEY, CDR2 SVGEGT. The CDR3 totals 16 residues. Here the CDR3 reads CASSYSGLAGVPEQFF. CDR3 DNA sequence: TGTGCCAGCAGTTACTCGGGACTAGCGGGAGTTCCTGAGCAGTTCTTC.

This chain uses TRBV7-7 with TRBJ2-7; D is uncertain. In germline, CDR1 is SSHAT, CDR2 FNYEAQ (reference sequence). This CDR3 is 14 amino acids long. Here the CDR3 reads CASSETQNSYEQYF. The CDR3 region has the DNA TGTGCTAGCTCAGAGACACAAAACTCCTACGAGCAGTACTTC.

This chain joins TRBV3-1 (or the pseudogene TRBV3-2) and TRBJ2-1; 14 bases agree with TRBD2. CDR1 is LGHDT and CDR2 is YNNKEL in the germline V gene (reference sequence). V lost 3 bases, J lost 1 base, and 2 bases stayed unmatched. The CDR3 sequence is 17 residues long. The CDR3 protein is CASSHGLAGGSYNEQFF. The CDR3 region has the DNA TGTGCCAGCAGCCACGGACTAGCGGGAGGTTCCTACAATGAGCAGTTCTTC.

This chain uses TRBV7-2 with TRBJ1-5; 9 nucleotides match TRBD1. The CDR3 runs 16 residues. Germline V CDR1 and CDR2: SGHTA, FQGNSA. V was clipped by 4 bases and J by 1 base; unmatched bases: 5. CDR3 region: CASSSTGGRSNQPQHF. DNA of the CDR3: TGTGCCAGCAGCTCCACAGGGGGCAGGAGCAATCAGCCCCAGCATTTT.

This clone was counted ten times or more. The chain recombines TRBV9 with TRBJ1-6; D may be TRBD1 (6 bases). Trimming removed 5 bases at V and 5 bases at J, with 8 bases between. The CDR3 length is 13 residues. Germline CDR1 and CDR2: SGDLS and YYNGEE. The CDR3: CASRTGDNSPLHF. CDR3 nucleotide sequence: TGTGCCAGCAGGACAGGAGATAATTCACCCCTCCACTTT.

The rearrangement links TRBV29-1 to TRBJ2-1; 10 nucleotides line up with TRBD2. Germline assignment: CDR1 SQVTM and CDR2 ANQGSEA. The V gene end was trimmed by 5 bases and the J gene end by 3 bases; junction bases not matched to a gene: 4. CDR3 length equals 14 residues. The CDR3 DNA follows: TGCAGCGTTCGACTAGCGGGTTTCTACAATGAGCAGTTCTTC. Translation: CSVRLAGFYNEQFF.

This rearrangement joins TRBV11-3 to TRBJ2-5, with TRBD2 identical over 9 bases. Germline CDR1 and CDR2: SGHNT and YENEEA. The CDR3 is made up of 16 amino acids. Losses at the gene ends were 5 bases for V and 3 bases for J; bases not matched to a gene: 10. Here the CDR3 reads CASSPGLANTKETQYF. CDR3 coding DNA: TGTGCCAGCAGCCCAGGACTAGCGAACACCAAAGAGACCCAGTACTTC.

The chain uses TRBV6-4 and TRBJ1-2; 7 nucleotides line up with TRBD1. The germline gives CDR1 MRHNA, CDR2 SNTAGT. Trimming took 6 bases from V and 4 from J; bases not matched to a gene: 8. The CDR3 runs to 14 residues. The DNA of the CDR3 is TGTGCCAGCAGCGCAGGGGGGACCTCCTATGGCTACACCTTC. Its protein is CASSAGGTSYGYTF.

The rearrangement links TRBV27 to TRBJ2-2; D unclear. The CDR3 extends over 16 amino acids. Germline lookup yields CDR1 MNHEY and CDR2 SMNVEV (reference sequence). Trimming removed 6 bases from V and 7 bases from J, with 21 bases in between. CDR3 amino acids: CASRPQALRSGGELFF. The DNA for the CDR3 is TGTGCCAGCAGACCCCAAGCCCTCAGATCGGGCGGGGAGCTGTTTTTT.

This clone came up a few times. The DNA of the CDR3 is TGTGCCAGCTCACCCAGTAGCAGATCGGAGACCCAGTACTTC. The encoded protein is CASSPSSRSETQYF. The chain uses TRBV18 and TRBJ2-5; D gene ambiguous. CDR1 is KGHSH and CDR2 is LQKENI in the germline V gene. V was shortened by 3 bases and J by 5 bases, with 13 bases between the two germline ends. This CDR3 region has 14 residues.

CDR3 protein: CASSHPSGAIGSPLHF. CDR3 nucleotide sequence: TGTGCCAGTAGCCATCCTTCTGGGGCTATCGGTTCACCCCTCCACTTT. The J gene is TRBJ1-6, the V gene TRBV19; D is perhaps TRBD1 (5 bases). Germline lookup yields CDR1 LNHDA and CDR2 SQIVND (reference sequence). Trimming cost V 6 bases and J 9 bases, with 21 bases left between them. The CDR3 loop spans 16 amino acids. The full variable domain, rest sourced from reference TRBV19 and TRBJ1-6, is DGGITQSPKYLFRKEGQNVTLSCEQNLNHDAMYWYRQDPGQGLRLIYYSQIVNDFQKGDIAEGYSVSREKKESFPLTVTSAQKNPTAFYLCASSHPSGAIGSPLHFGNGTRLTVT.

This chain connects TRBV11-3 to TRBJ2-1; possible D gene TRBD2, 5 bases. Deletions cut 6 bases from V and 6 bases from J, with 12 bases between. CDR1 and CDR2 from the germline V gene are SGHNT and YENEEA. This CDR3 has 13 residues. CDR3 in amino acids: CASRLGNSNEQFF. CDR3 DNA sequence: TGTGCCAGCAGACTAGGGAATTCCAATGAGCAGTTCTTC.

The chain couples TRBV3-1 (or the pseudogene TRBV3-2) to TRBJ1-1; D gene ambiguous. The V and J ends lost 4 bases and 1 base respectively, with 7 bases between them. The CDR3 contains 13 residues. In germline, CDR1 is LGHDT, CDR2 YNNKEL (reference sequence). The CDR3 sequence is CASSLQQNTEAFF. CDR3 nucleotide sequence: TGTGCCAGCAGCCTCCAACAGAACACTGAAGCTTTCTTT.